This is a list of T cell receptor beta chains from one sample in a study of blood T cell repertoires in COVID-19. The method was immunoSEQ multiplex PCR; TCRdb's version includes in-frame clones alone and lacks a portion of them. The table includes about 180,000 clones, 80% to 90% detected once. Sequences were obtained from peripheral blood. The receptors derive from a woman aged 50 to 60 with acute or convalescent COVID-19. CDR3s include the opening cysteine and the closing phenylalanine or tryptophan. Each record gives: D gene, J gene, V gene, clone size, CDR3 protein, CDR3 DNA. A D gene is named only where the DNA matches it firmly. Expanded clones are given a class, and other clones once, few, many or no size at all.

>TRBD1|TRBJ2-2|TRBV7-2|.
CASSLAGTGYTGELFF
TGTGCCAGCAGCTTAGCCGGGACAGGGTATACCGGGGAGCTGTTTTTT
>.|TRBJ1-3|TRBV14|.
CASSPIRTAGNTIYF
TGTGCCAGCAGCCCTATTCGGACAGCTGGAAACACCATATATTTT
>.|TRBJ2-1|TRBV27|.
CASSFRQPLEQFF
TGTGCCAGCAGTTTTCGACAGCCACTCGAGCAGTTCTTC
>TRBD1|TRBJ1-5|TRBV19|.
CASSWDSGYSNQPQHF
TGTGCCAGTAGTTGGGACAGCGGATATAGCAATCAGCCCCAGCATTTT
>.|TRBJ2-1|TRBV19|.
CATSFQGILDEQFF
TGTGCCACCTCCTTCCAGGGCATACTCGATGAGCAGTTCTTC
>TRBD1|TRBJ1-5|TRBV7-6|few
CASSSGTGADNQPQHF
TGTGCCAGCAGCTCCGGGACAGGGGCGGACAATCAGCCCCAGCATTTT
>.|TRBJ1-4|TRBV27|.
CASSPSNEKLFF
TGTGCCAGCAGCCCCTCTAATGAAAAACTGTTTTTT
>.|TRBJ1-1|TRBV19|.
CASSEQGDGAFF
TGTGCCAGTAGTGAACAGGGTGACGGAGCTTTCTTT
>TRBD1|TRBJ2-7|TRBV3-1/TRBV3-2|.
CASSQGDRGRSEQYF
TGTGCCAGCAGCCAAGGGGACAGGGGGCGGTCCGAGCAGTACTTC
>.|TRBJ1-2|TRBV27|.
CASRASGTLIGGYTF
TGTGCCAGCAGGGCTAGCGGGACCCTTATTGGCGGCTACACCTTC
>.|TRBJ2-7|TRBV19|.
CASSISPGNDYEQYF
TGTGCCAGTAGTATCTCCCCCGGGAACGACTACGAGCAGTACTTC
>.|TRBJ2-7|TRBV19|.
CASSSSGTYEQYF
TGTGCCAGTAGTTCCAGCGGAACCTACGAGCAGTACTTC
>TRBD2|TRBJ2-1|TRBV28|.
CASRGPGLDISEQFF
TGTGCCAGCAGAGGACCGGGACTAGATATAAGTGAGCAGTTCTTC
>TRBD1|TRBJ1-2|TRBV2|.
CASSRQGMGYTF
TGTGCCAGCAGTCGACAGGGGATGGGCTACACCTTC
>.|TRBJ1-2|TRBV7-2|.
CASSLGWAGARVGYTF
TGTGCCAGCAGCTTGGGTTGGGCAGGGGCGCGGGTTGGCTACACCTTC
>.|TRBJ1-4|TRBV29-1|once
CSVARGSELFF
TGCAGCGTTGCCCGCGGCAGCGAACTGTTTTTT
>TRBD1|TRBJ1-2|TRBV30|few
CAWISNFGTGEWDGYTF
TGTGCCTGGATTTCCAACTTCGGCACAGGGGAGTGGGATGGCTACACCTTC
>.|TRBJ1-4|TRBV5-1|.
CASSLVGEKLFF
TGCGCCAGCAGCTTGGTGGGCGAAAAACTGTTTTTT
>TRBD1|TRBJ2-3|TRBV19|.
CASSKSRGSTDTQYF
TGTGCCAGTAGTAAAAGCAGGGGGAGCACAGATACGCAGTATTTT
>.|TRBJ1-2|TRBV12-3/TRBV12-4|.
CASSLGREAGYTF
TGTGCCAGCAGTTTGGGCAGGGAGGCCGGCTACACCTTC
>.|TRBJ1-2|TRBV27|once
CASSLGGLSQGGYTF
TGTGCCAGCAGTTTAGGTGGGCTGTCCCAGGGGGGCTACACCTTC
>TRBD1|TRBJ1-3|TRBV5-1|.
CASSPDRGGNTIYF
TGCGCCAGCAGCCCAGACAGGGGAGGAAACACCATATATTTT
>TRBD1|TRBJ1-5|TRBV19|.
CASSIRTGGTNQPQHF
TGTGCCAGTAGTATAAGGACAGGGGGCACCAATCAGCCCCAGCATTTT
>.|TRBJ2-3|TRBV24-1|.
CATSDLGGAGRGDTQYF
TGTGCCACCAGTGATTTGGGTGGTGCGGGCCGGGGAGATACGCAGTATTTT
>TRBD1|TRBJ1-2|TRBV18|.
CASSPNRGTNYGYTF
TGTGCCAGCTCCCCTAACAGGGGAACAAACTATGGCTACACCTTC
>.|TRBJ2-7|TRBV5-4|few
CASSLGQASEQYF
TGTGCCAGCAGCTTGGGTCAGGCCTCCGAGCAGTACTTC
>TRBD1|TRBJ1-1|TRBV30|.
CAWSQTGGRGTEAFF
TGTGCCTGGAGCCAGACAGGGGGCAGGGGCACTGAAGCTTTCTTT